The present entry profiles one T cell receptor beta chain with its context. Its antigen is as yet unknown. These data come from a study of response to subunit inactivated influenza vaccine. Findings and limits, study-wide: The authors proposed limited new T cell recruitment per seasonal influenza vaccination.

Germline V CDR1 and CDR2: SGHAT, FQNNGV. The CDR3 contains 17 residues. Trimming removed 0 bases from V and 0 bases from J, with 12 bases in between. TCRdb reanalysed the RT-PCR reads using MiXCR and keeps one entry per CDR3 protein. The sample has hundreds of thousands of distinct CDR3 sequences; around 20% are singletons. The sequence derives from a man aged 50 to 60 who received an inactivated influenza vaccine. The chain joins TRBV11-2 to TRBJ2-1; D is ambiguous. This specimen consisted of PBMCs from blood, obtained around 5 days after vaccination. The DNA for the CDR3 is TGTGCCAGCAGCTTAGATTTGGTACAGAGCTCCTACAATGAGCAGTTCTTC. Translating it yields CASSLDLVQSSYNEQFF.